This entry is about one T cell receptor (beta chain). Its antigen specificity is not known. No much larger clone exists at a distance of one base, and base qualities are not known. High-throughput TCR beta sequencing profiled peripheral blood CD8+ and CD4+ T cells from healthy donors, Susac syndrome patients and multiple sclerosis patients. Susac syndrome patients met recently defined diagnostic criteria for definite or probable disease. CD8+ TEMRA cells were enriched by FACS, while bulk CD8+ and CD4+ T cells were purified by magnetic negative isolation. Blood was drawn into EDTA tubes, processed within 24 hours, and PBMCs were isolated by density gradient centrifugation. PBMCs intended for TCR sequencing were frozen in liquid nitrogen and were later thawed in a 37 degrees C water bath. The sorted or isolated CD4+, CD8+ and CD8+ TEMRA cells reached a purity of at least 90%. RNA was extracted using the RNeasy kit, and roughly 0.45 to 1 microgram was reverse transcribed with random hexamers. The immunoSEQ multiplex PCR assay, covering 54 Vbeta and 13 Jbeta segments, was used to amplify TCR beta CDR3 regions. PCR amplification bias was corrected by using a synthetic template baseline for primer optimization and computational correction. The paper's processing steps were these. Reads were annotated to V, D and J genes per IMGT and analyzed with immunoSEQ Analyzer, keeping only productive sequences. Clonality was computed as one minus Shannon entropy normalized by log2 of the number of productive unique sequences. Public and private clones were assessed among the 100 most prevalent clones of each patient and control. Clones were defined as Susac-specific if absent from the healthy and MS cohorts, from approximately 1,100 published viral clones and from other ImmuneACCESS disease sequences. In-frame beta chains were kept once TCRdb had trimmed the public reads at Q25 with fastp and called clones with MiXCR. Entries that share a CDR3 protein sequence are merged under the most common genes and DNA. TCRdb, not the authors, supplied the V and J calls. The sample includes roughly 130,000 distinct CDR3 sequences, with around 94% observed a single time. Around 0.28% of the sample belongs to the ten largest clones.

This sample was taken from a study of CD8 T cells in Susac syndrome (dated 2019 in TCRdb). As for the study more broadly: Of the Susac syndrome patients who were sequenced, under 10 were in clinical remission while more than five had clinically active disease. At blood withdrawal, Susac syndrome patients were therapy-naive, treated with corticosteroids (with IVIg additionally given to some), or treated with IVIg alone. Whether CD8+ T cell activation and differentiation in Susac syndrome was antigen driven was tested using repertoire sequencing. Clonality of the CD8+ T cell repertoire was compared between 11 to 12 healthy donors, approximately 14 Susac syndrome patients and around 16 multiple sclerosis patients.

What the authors observed across the whole study: Susac syndrome CD8+ repertoires showed clonal expansion, highest in CD8+ TEMRA cells and greater in clinically active than remitting patients. Sixteen Susac-specific public clones were identified in the total CD8+ repertoire, and four to six Susac-specific public clones were identified in the CD8+ TEMRA repertoire. The number of individuals in the TCR sequencing and HLA analysis was acknowledged as relatively small.

V loses 4 bases, J loses 8 bases, and the germline ends lie 11 bases apart. According to the germline V gene, CDR1 reads MGHRA and CDR2 reads YSYEKL. The CDR3 covers 12 residues, taking in both the cysteine and the phenylalanine. Only CDR3 DNA remains: 36 bases, in frame from the first base. The sequencing sample was made of CD8+ T cells from PBMCs. This chain joins TRBV4-1 to TRBJ1-2; tentative D gene TRBD1, with 5 bases matching. The source is a human donor with Susac syndrome. The encoded CDR3 is CASSPWGVGYTF. The DNA is as follows: TGCGCCAGCAGCCCGTGGGGGGTAGGCTACACCTTC.